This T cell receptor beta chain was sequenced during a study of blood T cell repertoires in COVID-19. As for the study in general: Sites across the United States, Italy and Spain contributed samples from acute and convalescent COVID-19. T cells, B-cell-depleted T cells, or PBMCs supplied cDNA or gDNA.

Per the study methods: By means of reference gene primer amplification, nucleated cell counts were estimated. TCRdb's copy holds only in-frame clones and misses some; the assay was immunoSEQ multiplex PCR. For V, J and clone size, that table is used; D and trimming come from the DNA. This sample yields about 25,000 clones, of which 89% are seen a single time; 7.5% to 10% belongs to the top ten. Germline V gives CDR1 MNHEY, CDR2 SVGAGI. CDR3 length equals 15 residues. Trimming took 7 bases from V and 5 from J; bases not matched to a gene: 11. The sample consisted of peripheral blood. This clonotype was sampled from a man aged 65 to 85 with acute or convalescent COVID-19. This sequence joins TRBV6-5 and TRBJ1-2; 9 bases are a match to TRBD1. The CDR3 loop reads CASKTADRGNYGYTF. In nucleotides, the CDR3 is TGTGCCAGCAAAACTGCGGACAGGGGAAATTATGGCTACACCTTC.